This T cell receptor beta chain was obtained from a study of T cell responses to AZD1222 COVID-19 vaccine. The protocol was immunoSEQ multiplex PCR, while the TCRdb copy is restricted to in-frame clones and leaves out a portion. The sample shows some 160,000 clones, about 92% of them seen only once. The CDR3 runs 14 residues. Germline CDR1 is LNHDA and CDR2 is SQIVND (reference sequence). Trimming cost V 3 bases and J 1 base, with 9 bases left between them. V is TRBV19 and J is TRBJ1-1; perhaps TRBD1 as D (6 bases). This TCR was sampled from an adult in good health. Sequenced here: peripheral blood, sampled on day 0 of AZD1222 vaccination. Written as DNA, the CDR3 is TGTGCCAGTAGTATCCGACAGGCGAACACTGAAGCTTTCTTT. It codes for CASSIRQANTEAFF.